This T cell receptor (beta chain) was sequenced for a study of CD8+ T cells in alopecia areata. cDNA serving as the sequencing template came from extracted, reverse transcribed RNA. Produced via immunoSEQ multiplex PCR; TCRdb's table is partial and in-frame only. The sample has 140,000 to 150,000 clones; roughly 46% are singletons. V gave up 0 bases and J gave up 2 bases, with 9 bases separating them. The CDR3 sequence is 15 residues long. Germline V gene sequence: CDR1 SGHNT, CDR2 YYREEE (reference sequence). This chain connects TRBV5-4 to TRBJ2-1; D is possibly TRBD1 (6 bases). This TCR was recovered from a human donor with alopecia areata. Sequenced material: CD4+ T cells sorted from blood, taken at week 0. This CDR3 reads CASSLDQGTYNEQFF. The CDR3 DNA sequence: TGTGCCAGCAGCTTGGACCAGGGGACCTACAATGAGCAGTTCTTC. The whole variable domain, filled in from reference TRBV5-4 and TRBJ2-1, reads ETGVTQSPTHLIKTRGQQVTLRCSSQSGHNTVSWYQQALGQGPQFIFQYYREEENGRGNFPPRFSGLQFPNYSSELNVNALELDDSALYLCASSLDQGTYNEQFFGPGTRLTVL.